Listed below are T cell receptor beta chains from one sample, sequenced in a study of cytomegalovirus exposure and HLA in healthy donors. Profiled with immunoSEQ multiplex PCR; TCRdb holds only in-frame clones, not every one. The table includes over 150,000 clones, about 90% detected once. The sequencing sample was made of PBMCs. The receptors come from a woman between 18 and 30 years old in good health and CMV-seropositive. Both conserved end residues are part of each CDR3. A D gene is named only where the DNA matches it firmly. For some rows the clone size is stated as once, few or many, or as a class when expanded; others skip it.

clone size	V gene	J gene	D gene	CDR3 DNA	CDR3 protein
.	TRBV9	TRBJ2-7	.	TGTGCCAGCAGCGCCGGGGATTCCTACGAGCAGTACTTC	CASSAGDSYEQYF
once	TRBV11-2	TRBJ2-7	.	TGTGCCAGCAGCTTAGTGGGGCGGGGTTCTAAATACGAGCAGTACTTC	CASSLVGRGSKYEQYF
once	TRBV7-2	TRBJ2-7	.	TGTGCCAGCAGCTTAGCGTTATGGGAAGGGCTAGCGAGGGAGCAGTACTTC	CASSLALWEGLAREQYF
few	TRBV2	TRBJ1-1	.	TGTGCCAGCAGAAACCTCCGGGACATCAAAGCTTTCTTT	CASRNLRDIKAFF
.	TRBV19	TRBJ1-1	.	TGTGCCAGTAGTGGCGGGACGCGGAACACTGAAGCTTTCTTT	CASSGGTRNTEAFF
.	TRBV11-2	TRBJ2-2	.	TGTGCCAGCAGTCAGGGTACCGGGGAGCTGTTTTTT	CASSQGTGELFF
.	TRBV7-8	TRBJ1-5	.	TGTGCCAGCAGCTTACTTGAGACAGGCGCGTATAGCAATCAGCCCCAGCATTTT	CASSLLETGAYSNQPQHF
.	TRBV30	TRBJ2-7	TRBD1	TGTGCCTGGGCCGACAGGGATAACGAGCAGTACTTC	CAWADRDNEQYF
.	TRBV7-9	TRBJ2-2	TRBD2	TGTGCCAGCAGCTCTCGACTAGCGGGAGGGCCGAAGCACACCGGGGAGCTGTTTTTT	CASSSRLAGGPKHTGELFF
.	TRBV19	TRBJ1-1	TRBD1	TGTGCCAGTAGTATCCGGACAGGGGAGGTGGTAAACACTGAAGCTTTCTTT	CASSIRTGEVVNTEAFF
.	TRBV14	TRBJ1-4	.	TGTGCCAGCAGCCAGTCGGAAAAACTGTTTTTT	CASSQSEKLFF
.	TRBV19	TRBJ2-7	.	TGTGCCAGTAGTATGCGGAGCGGCTACGAGCAGTACTTC	CASSMRSGYEQYF
.	TRBV18	TRBJ2-7	.	TGTGCCAGCTCACCACGCACAAGGGGGGGTCGGAACGAGCAGTACTTC	CASSPRTRGGRNEQYF
.	TRBV5-1	TRBJ2-7	TRBD2	TGCGCCAGCAGCTTGGGGACTAGCTCCTACGAGCAGTACTTC	CASSLGTSSYEQYF
.	TRBV18	TRBJ2-7	TRBD1	TGTGCCAGCTCACCAGGACAGGTCTCCTACGAGCAGTACTTC	CASSPGQVSYEQYF
once	TRBV5-6	TRBJ2-5	TRBD1	TGTGCCAGCAGCTTCCGGGACAGGGTGGAGACCCAGTACTTC	CASSFRDRVETQYF
.	TRBV7-9	TRBJ2-2	TRBD1	TGTGCCAGCAGCGCGACAGGGATGGGCACCGGGGAGCTGTTTTTT	CASSATGMGTGELFF
once	TRBV27	TRBJ2-3	.	TGTGCCAGCAGTTTTAGCGCTGCCGGGACAGATACGCAGTATTTT	CASSFSAAGTDTQYF
few	TRBV4-2	TRBJ1-2	.	TGTGCCAGCAGCCAAACAACGTCCTATGGCTACACCTTC	CASSQTTSYGYTF
few	TRBV7-2	TRBJ2-1	TRBD1	TGTGCCAGCCGCCGGGACAGGAGGTCCGATGAGCAGTTCTTC	CASRRDRRSDEQFF
.	TRBV6-5	TRBJ1-2	.	TGTGCCAGCAGTTACTCGGGACACCCTGGCTACACCTTC	CASSYSGHPGYTF
.	TRBV4-2	TRBJ2-7	TRBD2	TGTGCCAGCAGCCTGGGACTAGCGGGGGGTTCCTACGAGCAGTACTTC	CASSLGLAGGSYEQYF
once	TRBV6-1	TRBJ2-1	.	TGTGCCAGCAGTGAGGGCCCCCCGTGGGCCTACAATGAGCAGTTCTTC	CASSEGPPWAYNEQFF
.	TRBV2	TRBJ2-5	.	TGTGCCAGCAGTGAAGTAGGGAGACAAGAGACCCAGTACTTC	CASSEVGRQETQYF
.	TRBV4-1	TRBJ2-5	TRBD2	TGCGCCAGCAGCCAAGCGGCTAGCGGGGGAGTGGGGCAAGAGACCCAGTACTTC	CASSQAASGGVGQETQYF
.	TRBV7-9	TRBJ1-1	.	TGTGCCAGCAGCTTAATGGGGCTGAACACTGAAGCTTTCTTT	CASSLMGLNTEAFF
.	TRBV27	TRBJ1-5	.	TGTGCCAGCAGTTTAAGCGGGGTGTTGGGGGCTGGCAATCAGCCCCAGCATTTT	CASSLSGVLGAGNQPQHF
.	TRBV29-1	TRBJ2-7	TRBD1	TGCAGCGTTGAACAGGGGGCGTACGAGCAGTACTTC	CSVEQGAYEQYF
.	TRBV18	TRBJ2-5	.	TGTGCCAGCGCATACAGGGAAGAGACCCAGTACTTC	CASAYREETQYF
.	TRBV30	TRBJ1-6	.	TGTGCCCAGGGCGAGGCTGCACCCCTCCACTTT	CAQGEAAPLHF
.	TRBV5-1	TRBJ2-1	TRBD2	TGCGCCAGCAGCTTGGGTGGAGCGGGAGACCTCGATGAGCAGTTCTTC	CASSLGGAGDLDEQFF
.	TRBV5-1	TRBJ2-3	.	TGCGCCAGCCGACTAGTTGGCACAGATACGCAGTATTTT	CASRLVGTDTQYF
.	TRBV28	TRBJ2-7	TRBD1	TGTGCCAGCCAAATTCCCGGGACAGGGACCTACGAGCAGTACTTC	CASQIPGTGTYEQYF
.	TRBV9	TRBJ2-3	TRBD2	TGTGCCAGCAGCTCTGCTAGCGGGAGAACAGATACGCAGTATTTT	CASSSASGRTDTQYF
.	TRBV5-1	TRBJ2-1	TRBD1	TGCGCCAGCAGCTTGTCCGGACAGGTCAGCAATGAGCAGTTCTTC	CASSLSGQVSNEQFF
.	TRBV12-5	TRBJ1-6	TRBD1	TGTGCTAGTGGTTTCGGGGACAGGAGGACTTCACCCCTCCACTTT	CASGFGDRRTSPLHF
.	TRBV7-6	TRBJ1-3	TRBD1	TGTGCCAGCAGCTCGCAGGGGGCGTATGGAAACACCATATATTTT	CASSSQGAYGNTIYF
once	TRBV7-9	TRBJ2-3	TRBD2	TGTGCCAGCAGCCAACTAGCGGGCCTTTCGGCGGATACGCAGTATTTT	CASSQLAGLSADTQYF
.	TRBV27	TRBJ1-5	.	TGTGCCAGCAGTTTATCTGCCGGGGGAAGCAATCAGCCCCAGCATTTT	CASSLSAGGSNQPQHF
.	TRBV27	TRBJ2-3	TRBD1	TGTGCCAGCAGTTTTCAGGGGGCAGATACGCAGTATTTT	CASSFQGADTQYF
.	TRBV6-5	TRBJ2-1	.	TGTGCCAGCAGTGCGACTAGGTACAATGAGCAGTTCTTC	CASSATRYNEQFF
.	TRBV5-5	TRBJ1-4	.	TGTGCCAGCAGCTTGTGGCCGCTTAATGAAAAACTGTTTTTT	CASSLWPLNEKLFF
.	TRBV15	TRBJ2-3	.	TGTGCCACCAGCAGAAAAGACCTTAACAGCGGGCCCCTGCGAGATACGCAGTATTTT	CATSRKDLNSGPLRDTQYF
.	TRBV29-1	TRBJ2-2	TRBD1	TGCAGCGTTGGACAGGGAAACACCGGGGAGCTGTTTTTT	CSVGQGNTGELFF
.	TRBV5-4	TRBJ1-2	.	TGTGCCAGCAGCTTGGACCCCCAGGGATGGGGCTACACCTTC	CASSLDPQGWGYTF